The entry that follows covers one T cell receptor (beta chain) sequence. These data belong to a study of control samples from healthy donors and cancer patients. The CDR3 is made up of 17 amino acids. Per the germline V gene, CDR1 is SGHKS and CDR2 is YYEKEE (reference sequence). Trimming removed 4 bases from V and 0 bases from J, with 14 bases in between. The assay was immunoSEQ multiplex PCR, and TCRdb's table has in-frame clones only and misses some. The sample has about 180,000 clones; 90% are singletons. The material sequenced was blood. The chain links TRBV5-5 to TRBJ2-6; no clear D gene. This clonotype was sampled from a woman aged 45 to 65 in good health. The CDR3 reads CASSRLGILSGANVLTF. CDR3 bases: TGTGCCAGCAGCCGCCTTGGGATCCTCTCTGGGGCCAACGTCCTGACTTTC.